The clone carrying this TCR beta chain was observed a few times. Its antigen is not known. Amplification yielded TCR beta CDR3 regions, with RNA transcripts as the source. Initially, a first-round RT-PCR of the TCR CDR3 employed the HTBI primer set. MiXCR, run by TCRdb on the multiplex PCR reads, gives a single entry per CDR3 protein. The table has about 560,000 distinct CDR3 sequences, 13% to 15% seen once. Germline CDR1 reads SNHLY; CDR2 reads FYNNEI. This CDR3 has 16 amino acids. V lost 3 bases and J 1 base, leaving 15 bases between the germline ends. These data belong to a study of T cells in Graves' hyperthyroidism and ophthalmopathy. General observations from the study: Researchers report that a 13 V-J model separated ophthalmopathy from stable hyperthyroidism.

Not enrolled were patients with uncontrolled infection, other autoimmune disease, pregnancy or lactation. Specimen: blood. This chain uses TRBV2 with TRBJ1-1; D remains unclear. This receptor was obtained from a woman between 35 and 50 years old with Graves' hyperthyroidism. This CDR3 reads CASSDPGRSSNTEAFF. The CDR3 DNA sequence: TGTGCCAGCAGTGACCCCGGACGGTCTTCGAACACTGAAGCTTTCTTT.